These 10 T cell receptor beta chains were sequenced from one sample in a study of T cell responses to AZD1222 COVID-19 vaccine. The method was immunoSEQ multiplex PCR; TCRdb's version includes in-frame clones alone and lacks a portion of them. The sample records more than 110,000 clones, approximately 91% being singletons. The source material was peripheral blood, sampled on day 0 of AZD1222 vaccination. The receptors were gathered from an adult in good health.

Only a few counts were recorded for this clone. The chain carries TRBV28 and TRBJ1-6; D is unclear. Per the germline V gene, CDR1 is MDHEN and CDR2 is SYDVKM. V was clipped by 2 bases and J by 0 bases, with 5 bases between them. CDR3 length: 15 residues. This chain's CDR3 is CASSLAGSYNSPLHF. DNA for the CDR3: TGTGCCAGCAGTTTAGCTGGCTCCTATAATTCACCCCTCCACTTT. The full variable domain, with the rest looked up from reference TRBV28 and TRBJ1-6, is DVKVTQSSRYLVKRTGEKVFLECVQDMDHENMFWYRQDPGLGLRLIYFSYDVKMKEKGDIPEGYSVSREKKERFSLILESASTNQTSMYLCASSLAGSYNSPLHFGNGTRLTVT.

On this clone: The junction differs from germline at one of its ends, possibly a read error. This chain connects TRBV7-7 to TRBJ2-2; TRBD2 agrees at 7 bases. The CDR3 extends over 15 amino acids. The germline CDR1 and CDR2 sequences are SSHAT and FNYEAQ (reference sequence). CDR3 DNA sequence: TGTGCTAGCAGCTCTAGCGGAATCAACACCGGGGAGCTGTTTTTT. Protein: CASSSSGINTGELFF.

The chain couples TRBV5-1 to TRBJ1-2, with D unresolved. This CDR3 spans 14 amino acids. Germline V gene data show CDR1 as SGHRS and CDR2 as YFSETQ. The V and J ends lost 0 bases and 5 bases respectively, with 11 bases between them. CDR3 sequence: CASSLESSRYGYTF. The DNA of the CDR3 is TGCGCCAGCAGCTTGGAATCGTCGCGGTATGGCTACACCTTC.

This chain uses TRBV27 with TRBJ1-2; the D is unclear. Germline CDR1 MNHEY, CDR2 SMNVEV (reference sequence). This CDR3 is built from 14 residues. The ends were cut back, 3 bases at V and 2 bases at J, with 10 bases in the middle. DNA of the CDR3: TGTGCCAGCAGTTTGTTGGGCCCCAACTATGGCTACACCTTC. Amino acids: CASSLLGPNYGYTF.

The chain couples TRBV7-2 to TRBJ2-2, with TRBD2 matching over 16 bases. In germline, CDR1 is SGHTA, CDR2 FQGNSA. The CDR3 sequence is 17 residues long. V dropped 0 bases and J dropped 6; count of bases not matched to a gene: 1. The CDR3 loop is CASSLAGLAGGPGELFF. DNA for the CDR3: TGTGCCAGCAGCTTAGCGGGACTAGCGGGGGGGCCCGGGGAGCTGTTTTTT.

The genes are TRBV18 and TRBJ1-3, with 9 positions matching TRBD1. This CDR3 comprises 17 residues. Trimming at V came to 3 bases and at J to 1 base, leaving 7 bases not matched to a gene. Germline V gene lookup returns CDR1 KGHSH and CDR2 LQKENI. The CDR3, as DNA: TGTGCCAGCTCACCCCAGGACAGGGGCATGTCTGGAAACACCATATATTTT. It translates to CASSPQDRGMSGNTIYF.

The rearrangement joins TRBV28 to TRBJ2-7; D not certain. The CDR3 length is 13 residues. The V end was cut by 1 base, the J end by 0 bases, with 4 bases between. Per germline, CDR1 MDHEN and CDR2 SYDVKM. In DNA, the CDR3 is TGTGCCAGCAGTTTATCGACCTCCTACGAGCAGTACTTC. It encodes CASSLSTSYEQYF.

The chain carries TRBV3-1 (or the pseudogene TRBV3-2) and TRBJ2-2; D is perhaps TRBD2 (6 bases). V was shortened by 4 bases and J by 0 bases, with 12 bases between the two germline ends. Germline CDR1 and CDR2: LGHDT and YNNKEL (reference sequence). The CDR3 runs 16 residues. In DNA form, the CDR3 reads TGTGCCAGCAGCCCGGGACTTATTACGAACACCGGGGAGCTGTTTTTT. The encoded protein is CASSPGLITNTGELFF.

The chain employs TRBV5-3 and TRBJ2-1, with 10 bases identical to TRBD2. TRBV5-3 is an ORF, and what it does is uncertain. This CDR3 comprises 17 residues. Trimming took 4 bases from V and 2 from J; bases not matched to a gene: 9. In DNA form, the CDR3 reads TGTGCCAGAAGCCCGGGGGCTAGCGGGGGTCCCTACAATGAGCAGTTCTTC. This gives the protein CARSPGASGGPYNEQFF.

This sequence joins TRBV5-1 and TRBJ2-3; 7 positions agree with TRBD1. The J segment lost 2 bases and the V segment lost 0 bases, leaving 6 bases of the junction unmatched. Germline V gene sequence: CDR1 SGHRS, CDR2 YFSETQ. This CDR3 is built from 16 residues. This chain's CDR3 is CASSLARDRYTDTQYF. The DNA for the CDR3 is TGCGCCAGCAGCTTGGCCAGGGACAGATACACAGATACGCAGTATTTT.